This entry features one T cell receptor beta chain sequence. The entry originates in a study of shared clonotypes between healthy human individuals. The CDR3 is 12 amino acids. Germline CDR1 is ENHRY and CDR2 is SYGVKD. Trimming stripped 4 bases from V and 6 bases from J, with 7 bases between. Original processing methods: ImmunoSEQ output lacked quality scores and full-length reads, limiting matched filtering. The method was immunoSEQ multiplex PCR; TCRdb's version includes in-frame clones alone and lacks a portion of them. V and J calls and clone size are those listed in that table; D and trimming were worked out from the DNA. The data hold 1,500,000 or so clones, with 96% observed a single time.

The receptor's source is a man aged 25 to 40 in good health. The sequencing sample was made of naive CD4+ T cells sorted from blood. As to subset: CD45RA+ positively selected. The V and J genes are TRBV10-3 and TRBJ2-1; a weak D match, TRBD2 (5 bases). In DNA form, the CDR3 reads TGTGCCATCAGTGGGAGGACCAATGAGCAGTTCTTC. It translates to CAISGRTNEQFF.